This T cell receptor (beta chain) was obtained from a study of regulatory T cells in long-lasting Graves disease. Sample time point: newly diagnosed GD, antithyroid drugs for less than 3 months. RNA isolated from PBMCs was used to make the TCR library. The length of the CDR3 is 14 residues. Per the germline V gene, CDR1 is LGHDT and CDR2 is YNNKEL (reference sequence). V lost 10 bases to trimming and J lost 1 base; unmatched junction nucleotides: 9. This clonotype showed up many times. Sequencing libraries for TCR beta were prepared with iRepertoire HTBI primers and Arm-PCR of CDR3 regions. TCRdb called the multiplex PCR reads again in MiXCR, with one record for every CDR3 protein. The sample includes around 250,000 distinct CDR3 sequences, under 20% of them seen just once. The sample also formed part of further work on T cells in Graves' hyperthyroidism and ophthalmopathy.

The material sequenced was peripheral blood mononuclear cells (PBMCs), taken at new diagnosis, from a patient treated with antithyroid drugs. The chain links TRBV3-1 to TRBJ1-1, with TRBD1 identical over 7 bases. The clonotype was recovered from a woman aged 30 to 39 with Graves disease. As DNA, the CDR3 is TGTGCCACCAACGAGAGGGGGCAGAACACTGAAGCTTTCTTT. It encodes CATNERGQNTEAFF.